This T cell receptor (beta chain) was documented in a study of blood T cells in healthy people across ages (dated by TCRdb to 2015 to 2017). Turning to the overall study: In model experiments, template switching captured roughly one uniquely barcoded TCR beta cDNA molecule for every two T cells. Using deep sequencing normalized with unique cDNA molecular identifiers, the study measured how TCR beta repertoire diversity changes with age. Donors were grouped into four age groups: young (average 16 years), middle-aged (about 40), aged (about 59) and long-lived (over 80). The study analyzed two additional independent replicas of 1 million unique cDNA reads from the same blood draw for two donors, one aged 18 to 29 and one aged 80 or older.

Ten or more counts support this clonotype. Its antigen is currently not known. Nothing much larger sits one base from this clone, and base qualities are not available. The library came from 5' RACE. The data were produced on an Illumina HiSeq 2500. A second roughly 6 to 12 cycle PCR used a sample-barcoded 5' primer and a J-beta primer mix. Each TCR beta cDNA molecule received a unique molecular identifier from a template-switch 5' adaptor carrying 12 random nucleotides. At least 3 million CDR3-containing paired-end reads were obtained from each sample. First-strand cDNA synthesis was performed from all RNA using the Mint cDNA synthesis kit, with priming by a TRBC-specific oligonucleotide. Following uracil-DNA glycosylase treatment, all cDNA underwent a first 18-cycle PCR with the universal primers M1SS and BC2_uni_R. The source study handled its data this way. Each sample was normalized by randomly selecting 1 million high-quality reads, each carrying a distinct molecular identifier. Reads with shared molecular identifiers were discarded instead of being binned into consensus sequences. MiTCR, with a Q25 quality threshold and the strictest error-elimination algorithm, was used for CDR3 identification, clonotype clustering and error correction. A nonparametric unseen species model with Euler transformation was used to estimate lower-bound total TCR beta diversity. TCRdb itself trimmed the public reads at Q25 with fastp, ran MiXCR and retained productive beta chains. Each CDR3 protein appears once, grouped with its most common genes and DNA. In this record, the V and J calls reflect TCRdb's handling and not the investigators' own analysis. Present in this sample are around 820,000 distinct CDR3 sequences, 20% to 25% of which were seen just once. 3% to 4% of the sample is held by the ten biggest clonotypes.

The roughly 37 donors, aged about 6 to 100 years, were systemically healthy Caucasian individuals from Russia. Approximately 11 milliliters of peripheral blood were drawn from each donor into EDTA-treated Vacutainer tubes. Ficoll-Paque density-gradient centrifugation was used to isolate PBMCs, with at least 7 million obtained per sample. Trizol reagent was used to extract total RNA from the PBMCs, yielding at least 5 micrograms per sample. The percentages of naive CD45RAhigh/CD27high T cells were determined by flow cytometry on a PBMC aliquot from every donor. General study outcomes and caveats: Compared with the aged group, the long-lived group had more naive CD4+ T cells, fewer expanded clones and increased TCR diversity, a pattern suggesting age selection. Conclusive comparison of naive and antigen-experienced compartments was prevented by the profiling of bulk unsorted PBMCs. Observed TCR beta diversity per million T cells fell roughly linearly with age, and a significant reduction was already apparent by age around 40. Because donor CMV infection status was unknown, age-related changes in expanded clonotypes were potentially confounded. Estimates of total diversity based on one million sequenced T cells were regarded as lower bounds and as underestimates. Observed TCR beta diversity correlated strongly with the percentage of naive T cells measured by flow cytometry.

The sample was also reused in another study, on T cells of mothers and their children. The second study reports: Donors were nine systemically healthy Caucasian individuals: three mothers and their six children. cDNA synthesis consumed the entire amount of extracted RNA, loaded at about 1.6 ug RNA in each 15 ul reaction. In the second PCR, sample barcodes and 2-4 random nucleotides were introduced via the M1S primer. Each mother yielded over 8 million TCR beta CDR3 reads and each child some 3 million reads. In both related and unrelated pairs, thymic selection shapes the output of TCR recombination in a similar way, with inherited differences having only a minor effect. Normalized repertoire overlap in related mother-child pairs was always slightly higher than in unrelated mother-child pairs, but the difference was never significant. With a sensitivity of 90 to 100 clones per million clonotypes, no persistent microchimeric T cell clones were detected. In the study, deep NGS was used to compare the TCR beta repertoires of mothers and children, and features distinguishing related mother-child pairs from unrelated individuals were sought. The mean age was roughly 44 +/- 4 years for the mothers and approximately 11 +/- 4 years for the children. After adapter ligation was performed with NEBNext reagents, the libraries were sequenced on an Illumina HiSeq 2000 with 100+100 nt paired-end reads. To prevent cross-contamination, the mother and child libraries were prepared one month apart and sequenced in separate runs. For each donor, somewhere between about 450,000 and 2,100,000 distinct TCR beta clonotypes were identified. Naive TCR beta clonotypes were estimated from low-frequency clonotypes matched to each donor's FACS-determined naive share, without sorting.

The sequence was obtained from a boy aged 5 to 17 in good health. What was sequenced was blood.

Here the CDR3 is given as CASSLGGPPYEQYF. The nucleotide sequence is given as TGTGCCAGCAGTTTAGGGGGTCCACCTTACGAGCAGTACTTC. The rearrangement joined TRBV28 to TRBJ2-7, with the D segment possibly TRBD1 or TRBD2, each aligning over 5 bases. Reading the germline V gene gives CDR1 MDHEN and CDR2 SYDVKM. Trimming removed 2 bases from V and 4 bases from J, leaving 12 bases between the germline ends. Counted from cysteine to phenylalanine, this CDR3 has 14 amino acids. Here the CDR3 DNA is all that survives: 42 bases in frame from base 1.